The 18 T cell receptor beta chains presented below share a single source sample, sequenced in a study of blood T cells in healthy people across ages. A second 7 to 11 cycle PCR used barcoded and J-beta primers. In TCRdb, the 5' RACE reads were re-called with MiXCR into one record per CDR3 protein. The data hold roughly 800,000 distinct CDR3 sequences, with roughly 60% observed a single time. Sequencing was carried out using blood. These receptors came from a man aged 30-40 years in good health.

This chain connects TRBV9 to TRBJ2-1; 12 bases agree with TRBD2. V lost 4 bases and J lost 9; bases outside the gene matches: 17. The CDR3 consists of 18 residues. Per germline, CDR1 SGDLS and CDR2 YYNGEE. CDR3 in DNA: TGTGCCAGCAGCCCTAATCTCCGGACTAGCGGGGATGGGGGTGAGCAGTTCTTC. It translates to CASSPNLRTSGDGGEQFF. Drawing the rest from reference TRBV9 and TRBJ2-1, the complete variable domain is DSGVTQTPKHLITATGQRVTLRCSPRSGDLSVYWYQQSLDQGLQFLIQYYNGEERAKGNILERFSAQQFPDLHSELNLSSLELGDSALYFCASSPNLRTSGDGGEQFFGPGTRLTVL.

This sequence joins TRBV7-2 and TRBJ1-2; weak D call: TRBD1 (5 bases). Trimming took 5 bases from V and 4 from J, leaving 17 bases between them. Germline-derived CDR1 and CDR2 are SGHTA and FQGNSA. The CDR3 runs 15 residues. CDR3 region: CASSPVGRLGYGYTF. CDR3 sequence (DNA): TGTGCCAGCAGCCCAGTGGGGCGCTTAGGCTATGGCTACACCTTC.

The chain employs TRBV29-1 and TRBJ1-2, with D possibly matching TRBD1 (5 bases). Trimming took 4 bases from V and 0 from J, leaving 9 bases between them. Germline V CDR1 and CDR2: SQVTM, ANQGSEA. This CDR3 region has 13 residues. Written as DNA, the CDR3 is TGCAGCGTTGGTGACAGCCCTAACTATGGCTACACCTTC. Translating gives CSVGDSPNYGYTF.

The V gene is TRBV7-2, the J gene TRBJ2-1; D possibly matches TRBD1 or TRBD2 (6 bases each). The germline CDR1 and CDR2 sequences are SGHTA and FQGNSA. The CDR3 extends over 14 amino acids. V lost 0 bases and J lost 9, with 12 bases in between. CDR3 region: CASSLAMEGGEQFF. The CDR3 DNA reads TGTGCCAGCAGCTTAGCGATGGAGGGGGGTGAGCAGTTCTTC.

The J gene is TRBJ2-7, the V gene TRBV6-6; no reliable D call. The J call may be incorrect, as the DNA end agrees better with TRBJ2-5. The CDR3 totals 12 residues. The germline V gene encodes CDR1 MNHNY and CDR2 SVGAGI (reference sequence). The DNA for the CDR3 is TGTGCCAGCACCAATTCTCGGGAGACCCAGTACTTC. Translation gives CASTNSRETQYF.

The CDR3: CAIRTGTSGAGSYNEQYF. The CDR3 DNA sequence: TGTGCCATCAGGACCGGGACTAGCGGGGCCGGCTCCTACAATGAGCAGTACTTC. This rearrangement joins TRBV10-3 to TRBJ2-7; 13 bases match TRBD2. Germline V gene data show CDR1 as ENHRY and CDR2 as SYGVKD. The length of the CDR3 is 18 residues. Unmatched junction bases numbered 18, after V lost 6 bases and J lost 7 bases.

The chain uses TRBV6-2 or TRBV6-3 and TRBJ2-7, with 9 bases identical to TRBD1. The CDR3 is 15 residues long. The junction had 8 bases not matched to a gene; V was cut back by 2 bases and J by 6 bases. The V gene's germline CDR1 is MNHEY and CDR2 SVGEGT. The CDR3: CASSYLRTGVSEQYF. The CDR3 DNA sequence: TGTGCCAGCAGTTACCTCCGGACAGGGGTTTCCGAGCAGTACTTC.

This rearrangement joins TRBV21-1 to TRBJ2-6; the DNA was not compared with TRBD1, the D call given in the table. TRBV21-1 is listed as a pseudogene. This CDR3 is built from 19 residues. This chain's CDR3 is CATETSMGTFRSGANVLTF. The DNA for the CDR3 is TGTGCCACCGAAACAAGCATGGGGACCTTTAGGTCTGGGGCCAACGTCCTGACTTTC.

The rearrangement links TRBV3-1 to TRBJ1-2; D remains ambiguous. The CDR3 totals 14 residues. Germline values: CDR1 LGHDT, CDR2 YNNKEL (reference sequence). The ends were cut back, 0 bases at V and 6 bases at J, with 11 bases in the middle. The DNA of the CDR3 is TGTGCCAGCAGCCAAGATCCGGGATCGGATGGCTACACCTTC. Protein product: CASSQDPGSDGYTF. Variable domain in full (rest from reference TRBV3-1 and TRBJ1-2): DTAVSQTPKYLVTQMGNDKSIKCEQNLGHDTMYWYKQDSKKFLKIMFSYNNKELIINETVPNRFSPKSPDKAHLNLHINSLELGDSAVYFCASSQDPGSDGYTFGSGTRLTVV.

V gene TRBV2 combines with J gene TRBJ2-4, with D perhaps matching TRBD2 (6 bases). The J call may be in error: the DNA end matches TRBJ2-5 better. Germline V CDR1 and CDR2: SNHLY, FYNNEI. The CDR3 is made up of 13 amino acids. The CDR3 bases are TGTGCCAGCAGTGAAGCGCGGCGGGGGACCCAGTACTTC. Amino acids: CASSEARRGTQYF.

This chain uses TRBV6-5 with TRBJ2-7, with unresolved D. Trimming removed 8 bases from V and 3 bases from J, with 8 bases in between. The CDR3 runs 11 residues. Germline V gene data show CDR1 as MNHEY and CDR2 as SVGAGI. CDR3 DNA sequence: TGTGCCAGCGGACCACTCTACGAGCAGTACTTC. Its translation: CASGPLYEQYF.

The chain combines TRBV30 with TRBJ1-2, with a weak D call TRBD1 (6 bases). The germline CDR1 and CDR2 sequences are GTSNPN and SVGIG (reference sequence). The CDR3 sequence is 15 residues long. Deletions cut 0 bases from V and 7 bases from J, with 18 bases between. Written as DNA, the CDR3 is TGTGCCTGGAGTGTACTCCTAACAGGGATGGCTGGCTACACCTTC. Protein product: CAWSVLLTGMAGYTF.

Only a few counts were recorded for this clonotype. The J gene is TRBJ2-5, the V gene TRBV4-3; D uncertain. V gave up 0 bases and J gave up 11 bases, with 16 bases separating them. The germline CDR1 and CDR2 sequences are LGHNA and YSLEER. The CDR3 extends over 14 amino acids. The CDR3 sequence is CASSQEHGFLQQYF. CDR3 sequence (DNA): TGCGCCAGCAGCCAAGAGCATGGCTTCCTCCAACAGTACTTC.

This clonotype was recorded once. Here the CDR3 DNA reads TGCAGTGCCCCCTTCGGACAGGGGTTTTACTATGGCTACACCTTC. Translation: CSAPFGQGFYYGYTF. This chain connects TRBV20-1 to TRBJ1-2; 9 bases match TRBD1. The CDR3 extends over 15 amino acids. The germline V gene has CDR1 DFQATT and CDR2 SNEGSKA (reference sequence). V lost 6 bases and J lost 3; bases outside the gene matches: 11.

In this sample, this clonotype turned up a few times. The chain employs TRBV7-9 and TRBJ2-3; 8 bases line up with TRBD2. CDR1 is SEHNR, CDR2 FQNEAQ, per germline (reference sequence). V was pared by 6 bases and J by 6 bases, with 5 bases of the junction left unmatched. The CDR3 length is 13 residues. The CDR3: CASRAGGVDTQYF. The CDR3 DNA follows: TGTGCCAGCAGGGCGGGAGGTGTGGATACGCAGTATTTT.

The V call is TRBV7-2, the J call TRBJ2-7; D possibly corresponds to TRBD2 (6 bases). The CDR3 loop spans 16 amino acids. The germline gives CDR1 SGHTA, CDR2 FQGNSA. CDR3 sequence: CVNSLVGAGSSYEQYF. The CDR3 DNA reads as TGTGTCAACAGCTTAGTGGGCGCGGGGAGTTCCTACGAGCAGTACTTC.

CDR3 region: CSARARPLGAYNEQFF. The CDR3 region has the DNA TGCAGTGCTAGAGCCAGGCCCCTGGGGGCCTACAATGAGCAGTTCTTC. The chain employs TRBV20-1 and TRBJ2-1; D may correspond to TRBD1 or TRBD2 (5 bases each). V lost 1 base and J 2 bases, leaving 15 bases between the germline ends. The germline CDR1 and CDR2 sequences are DFQATT and SNEGSKA (reference sequence). The CDR3 spans 16 residues.

This clonotype was seen a handful of times. The gene calls are TRBV12-3 or TRBV12-4 and TRBJ1-2, with TRBD1 as a possible D gene (5 bases). CDR3 length equals 13 residues. The V end lost 7 bases, the J end lost 2 bases, and 11 bases lay between the germline ends. CDR3 coding DNA: TGTGCCAGCAACGGGGGAAGCAACTATGGCTACACCTTC. Encoded protein: CASNGGSNYGYTF.